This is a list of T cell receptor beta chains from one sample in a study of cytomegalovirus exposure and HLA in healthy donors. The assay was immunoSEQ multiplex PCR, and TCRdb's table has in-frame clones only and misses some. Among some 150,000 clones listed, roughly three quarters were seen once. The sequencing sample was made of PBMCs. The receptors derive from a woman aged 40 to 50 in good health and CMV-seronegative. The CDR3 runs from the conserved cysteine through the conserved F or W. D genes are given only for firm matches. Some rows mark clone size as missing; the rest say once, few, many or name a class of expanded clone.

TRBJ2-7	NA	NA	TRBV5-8	TGTGCCAGCAGCTTGAGACAGCACTACGAGCAGTACTTC	CASSLRQHYEQYF
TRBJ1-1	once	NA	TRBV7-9	TGTGCCAGCAGCTCGCCAGGGACATTTGAAGCTTTCTTT	CASSSPGTFEAFF
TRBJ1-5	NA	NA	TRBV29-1	TGCAGCGTTGCCGACAGCCTGAATCAGCCCCAGCATTTT	CSVADSLNQPQHF
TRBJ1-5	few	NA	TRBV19	TGTGCCAGTAGTACACTCCAGGGAGGTAATCAGCCCCAGCATTTT	CASSTLQGGNQPQHF
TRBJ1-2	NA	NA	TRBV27	TGTGCCAGCAGTTTATCCGCAGGGGTGGGCTACACCTTC	CASSLSAGVGYTF
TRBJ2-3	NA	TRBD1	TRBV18	TGTGCCAGCTCACCCCCGACAGGGGGCGCGGTAGATACGCAGTATTTT	CASSPPTGGAVDTQYF
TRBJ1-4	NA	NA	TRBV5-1	TGCGCCAGCAGCTTGGTGGCCAATCCTAATGAAAAACTGTTTTTT	CASSLVANPNEKLFF
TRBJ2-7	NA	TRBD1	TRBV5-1	TGCGCCAGCAGCACCCCCGGGACAGGTAACTACGAGCAGTACTTC	CASSTPGTGNYEQYF
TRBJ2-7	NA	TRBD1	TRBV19	TGTGCCAGTAGTATGGGGGACAGGGGGTCCTACGAGCAGTACTTC	CASSMGDRGSYEQYF
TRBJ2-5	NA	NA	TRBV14	TGTGCCAGCAGCCAAGTCACAATTCGAAGCGGGGAGACCCAGTACTTC	CASSQVTIRSGETQYF
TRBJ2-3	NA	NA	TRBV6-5	TGTGCCAGCAGTTCGCGGGGCCGCACAGATACGCAGTATTTT	CASSSRGRTDTQYF
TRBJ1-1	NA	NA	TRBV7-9	TGTGCCAGCAGCTTTATGCAGGACACTGAAGCTTTCTTT	CASSFMQDTEAFF
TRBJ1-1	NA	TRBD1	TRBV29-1	TGCAGCGTCATCACACGACAGGGGGGGACTGAAGCTTTCTTT	CSVITRQGGTEAFF
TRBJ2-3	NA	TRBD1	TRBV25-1	TGTGCCAGCAGTGAATATGGGGCAGGGGGCGCGAATACGCAGTATTTT	CASSEYGAGGANTQYF
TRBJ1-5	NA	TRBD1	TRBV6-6	TGTGCCAGCAGTACACAGGGGGCTAGCAATCAGCCCCAGCATTTT	CASSTQGASNQPQHF